This T cell receptor (beta chain) was recovered during a study of blood T cell repertoires in COVID-19. Study summary: Both acute and convalescent COVID-19 samples were obtained from the United States, Italy and Spain. Sample material is recorded as cDNA or gDNA derived from T cells, B-cell-depleted T cells, or PBMCs.

As originally analysed: Reference gene primer amplification gave nucleated cell count estimates. The table came from immunoSEQ multiplex PCR; TCRdb's copy has only in-frame clones and leaves some out. For V, J and clone size, that table is used; D and trimming come from the DNA. The repertoire holds more than 60,000 clones, with around 90% as singletons. With 2 bases clipped from V and 8 bases from J, the junction kept 5 bases outside the gene matches. The CDR3 contains 15 residues. Germline V gene lookup returns CDR1 SGDLS and CDR2 YYNGEE. The chain combines TRBV9 with TRBJ1-6; TRBD1 aligns across 9 bases. This clonotype was sampled from a man between 50 and 59 years old with acute or convalescent COVID-19. The sequencing input was peripheral blood. CDR3 amino acids: CASSVLQGADSPLHF. In nucleotides, the CDR3 is TGTGCCAGCAGCGTGCTACAGGGGGCGGATTCACCCCTCCACTTT.